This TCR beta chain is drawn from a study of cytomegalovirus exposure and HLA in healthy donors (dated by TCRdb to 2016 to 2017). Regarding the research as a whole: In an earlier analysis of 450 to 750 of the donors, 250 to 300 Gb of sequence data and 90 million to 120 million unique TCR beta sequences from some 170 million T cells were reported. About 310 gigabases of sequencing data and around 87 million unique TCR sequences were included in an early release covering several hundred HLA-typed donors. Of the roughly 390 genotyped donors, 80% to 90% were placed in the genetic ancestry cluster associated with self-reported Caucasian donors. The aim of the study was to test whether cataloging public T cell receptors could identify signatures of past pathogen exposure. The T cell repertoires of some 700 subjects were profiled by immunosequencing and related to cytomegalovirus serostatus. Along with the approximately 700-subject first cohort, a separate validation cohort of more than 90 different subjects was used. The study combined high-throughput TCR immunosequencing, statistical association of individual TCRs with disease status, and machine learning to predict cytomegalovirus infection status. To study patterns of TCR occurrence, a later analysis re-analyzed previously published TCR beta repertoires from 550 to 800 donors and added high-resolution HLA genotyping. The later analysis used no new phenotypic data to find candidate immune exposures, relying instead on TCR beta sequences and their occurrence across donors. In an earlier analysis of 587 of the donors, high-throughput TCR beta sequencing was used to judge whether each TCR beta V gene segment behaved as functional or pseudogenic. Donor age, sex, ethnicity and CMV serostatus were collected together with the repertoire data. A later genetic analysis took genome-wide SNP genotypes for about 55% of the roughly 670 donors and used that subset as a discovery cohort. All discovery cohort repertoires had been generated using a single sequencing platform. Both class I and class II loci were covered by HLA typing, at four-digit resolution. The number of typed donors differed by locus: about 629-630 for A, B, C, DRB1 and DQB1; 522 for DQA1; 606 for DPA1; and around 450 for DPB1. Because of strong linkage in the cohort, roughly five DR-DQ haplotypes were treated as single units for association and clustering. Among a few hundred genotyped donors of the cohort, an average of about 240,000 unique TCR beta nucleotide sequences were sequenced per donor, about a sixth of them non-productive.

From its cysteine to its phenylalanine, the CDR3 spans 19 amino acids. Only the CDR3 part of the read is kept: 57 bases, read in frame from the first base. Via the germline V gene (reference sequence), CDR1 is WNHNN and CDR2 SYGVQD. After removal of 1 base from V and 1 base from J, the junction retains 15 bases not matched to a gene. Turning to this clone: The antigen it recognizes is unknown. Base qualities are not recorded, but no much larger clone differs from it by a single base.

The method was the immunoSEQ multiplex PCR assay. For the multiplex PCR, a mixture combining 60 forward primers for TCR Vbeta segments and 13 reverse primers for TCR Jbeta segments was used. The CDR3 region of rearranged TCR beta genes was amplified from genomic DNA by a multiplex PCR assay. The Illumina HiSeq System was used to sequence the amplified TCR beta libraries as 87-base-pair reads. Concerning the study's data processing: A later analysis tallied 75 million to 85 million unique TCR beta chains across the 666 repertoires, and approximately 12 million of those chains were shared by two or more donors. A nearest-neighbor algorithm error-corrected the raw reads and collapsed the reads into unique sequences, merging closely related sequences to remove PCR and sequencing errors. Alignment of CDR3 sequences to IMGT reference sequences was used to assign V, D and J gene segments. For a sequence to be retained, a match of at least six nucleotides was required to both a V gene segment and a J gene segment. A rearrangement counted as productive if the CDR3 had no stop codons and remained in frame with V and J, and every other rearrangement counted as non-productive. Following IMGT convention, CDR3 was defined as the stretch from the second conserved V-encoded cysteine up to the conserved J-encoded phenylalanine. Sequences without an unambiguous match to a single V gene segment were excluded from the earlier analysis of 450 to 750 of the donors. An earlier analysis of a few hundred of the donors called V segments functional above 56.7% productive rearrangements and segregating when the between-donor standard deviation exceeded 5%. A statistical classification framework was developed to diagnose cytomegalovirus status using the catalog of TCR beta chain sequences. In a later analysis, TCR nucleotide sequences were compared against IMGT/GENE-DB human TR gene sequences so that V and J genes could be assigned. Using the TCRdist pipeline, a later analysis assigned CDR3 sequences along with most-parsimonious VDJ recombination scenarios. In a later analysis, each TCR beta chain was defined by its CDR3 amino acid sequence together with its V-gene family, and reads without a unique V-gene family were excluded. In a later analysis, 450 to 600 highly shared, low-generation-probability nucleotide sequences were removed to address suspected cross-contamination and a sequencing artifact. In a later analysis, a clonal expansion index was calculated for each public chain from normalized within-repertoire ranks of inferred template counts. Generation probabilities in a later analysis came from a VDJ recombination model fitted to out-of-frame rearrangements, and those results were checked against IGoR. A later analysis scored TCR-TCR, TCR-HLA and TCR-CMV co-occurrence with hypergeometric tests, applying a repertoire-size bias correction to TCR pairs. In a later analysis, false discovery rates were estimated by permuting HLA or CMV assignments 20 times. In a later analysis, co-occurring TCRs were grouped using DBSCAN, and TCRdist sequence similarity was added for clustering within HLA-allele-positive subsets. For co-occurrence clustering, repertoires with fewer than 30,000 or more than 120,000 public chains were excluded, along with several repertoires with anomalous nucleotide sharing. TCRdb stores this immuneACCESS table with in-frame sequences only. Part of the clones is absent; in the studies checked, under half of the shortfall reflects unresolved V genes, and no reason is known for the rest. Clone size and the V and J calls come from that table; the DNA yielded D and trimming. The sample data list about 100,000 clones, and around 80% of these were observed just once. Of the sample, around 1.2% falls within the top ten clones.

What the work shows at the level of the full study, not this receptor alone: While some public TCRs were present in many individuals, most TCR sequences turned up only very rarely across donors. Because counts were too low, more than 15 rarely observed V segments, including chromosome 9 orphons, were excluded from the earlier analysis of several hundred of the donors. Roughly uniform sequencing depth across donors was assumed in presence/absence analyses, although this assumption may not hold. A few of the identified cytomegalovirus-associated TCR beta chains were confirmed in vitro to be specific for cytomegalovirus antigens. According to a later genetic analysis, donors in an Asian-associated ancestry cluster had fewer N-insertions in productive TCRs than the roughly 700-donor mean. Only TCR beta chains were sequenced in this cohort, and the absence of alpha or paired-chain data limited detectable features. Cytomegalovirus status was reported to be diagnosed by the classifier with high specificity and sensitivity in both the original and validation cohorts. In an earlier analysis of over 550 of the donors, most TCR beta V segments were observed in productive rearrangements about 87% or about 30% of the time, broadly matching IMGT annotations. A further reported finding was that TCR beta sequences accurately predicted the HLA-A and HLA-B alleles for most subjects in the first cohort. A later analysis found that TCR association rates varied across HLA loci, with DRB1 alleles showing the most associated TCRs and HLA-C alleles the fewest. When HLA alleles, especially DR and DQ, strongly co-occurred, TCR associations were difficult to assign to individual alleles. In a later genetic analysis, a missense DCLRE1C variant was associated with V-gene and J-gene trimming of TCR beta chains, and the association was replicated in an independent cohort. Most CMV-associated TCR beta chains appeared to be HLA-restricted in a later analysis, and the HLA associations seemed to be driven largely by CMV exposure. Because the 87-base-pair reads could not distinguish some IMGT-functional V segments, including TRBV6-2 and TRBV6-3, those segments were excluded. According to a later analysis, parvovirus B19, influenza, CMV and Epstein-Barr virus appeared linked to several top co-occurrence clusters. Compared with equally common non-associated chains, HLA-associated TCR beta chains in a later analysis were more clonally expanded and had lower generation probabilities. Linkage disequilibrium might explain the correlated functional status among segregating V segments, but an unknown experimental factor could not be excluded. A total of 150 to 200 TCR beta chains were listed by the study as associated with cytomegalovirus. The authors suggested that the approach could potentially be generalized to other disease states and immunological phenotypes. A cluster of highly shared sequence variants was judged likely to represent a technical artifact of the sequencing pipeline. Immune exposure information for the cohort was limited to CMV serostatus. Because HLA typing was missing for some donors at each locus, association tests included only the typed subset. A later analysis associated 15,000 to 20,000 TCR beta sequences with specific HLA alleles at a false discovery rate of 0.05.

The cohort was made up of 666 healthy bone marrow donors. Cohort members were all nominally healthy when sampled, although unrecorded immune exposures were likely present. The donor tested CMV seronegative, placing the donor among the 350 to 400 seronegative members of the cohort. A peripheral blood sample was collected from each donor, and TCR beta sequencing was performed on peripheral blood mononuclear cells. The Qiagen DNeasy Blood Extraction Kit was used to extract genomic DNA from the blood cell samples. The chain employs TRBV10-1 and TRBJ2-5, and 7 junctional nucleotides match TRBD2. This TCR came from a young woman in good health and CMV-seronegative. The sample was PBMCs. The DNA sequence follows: TGCGCCAGCAGTGAGTTTCGTCGAGCGGGGTGTCCTCTCCAAGAGACCCAGTACTTC. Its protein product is CASSEFRRAGCPLQETQYF.